The 32 T cell receptor beta chains in this list originate from one sample, sequenced in a study of T cell repertoires in cytomegalovirus infection. MiXCR, applied by TCRdb to the reads, yields one record per CDR3 protein. This sample yields a few hundred thousand distinct CDR3 sequences, of which 15% to 20% are seen a single time; 8.5% to 10% belongs to the top ten. Sequencing was done on a sample of PBMCs. The receptors were gathered from a human donor in good health (CMV status not recorded). Some clones in this sample may be carry-over from other donors' samples.

This clonotype showed up just a few times. The chain combines TRBV12-3 or TRBV12-4 with TRBJ2-5; a weak D match, TRBD1 (5 bases). V was clipped by 1 base and J by 4 bases, with 13 bases between them. The CDR3 spans 15 residues. CDR3 in DNA: TGTGCCAGCAGTTTAGTCGGGTGGCAGGGAGAGACCCAGTACTTC. Its protein is CASSLVGWQGETQYF.

This clonotype was seen only a few times. The chain links TRBV4-1 to TRBJ1-1; maybe TRBD1 (5 bases). Trimming shortened V by 4 bases and J by 5 bases, and 14 bases separated the two germline ends. The CDR3 runs to 14 residues. Germline CDR1 MGHRA, CDR2 YSYEKL. CDR3 in amino acids: CASSRSGDRTEAFF. In DNA form, the CDR3 reads TGCGCCAGCAGCCGCTCGGGGGATCGGACTGAAGCTTTCTTT.

This chain connects TRBV6-2 or TRBV6-3 to TRBJ1-5; the match to TRBD1 covers 8 bases. The CDR3 is 15 amino acids. Germline trimming cut 5 bases from V and 1 base from J; bases unmatched to any gene: 4. Per germline, CDR1 MNHEY and CDR2 SVGEGT. The CDR3 DNA is TGTGCCAGCAGTCACCGGACAGGGAGCAATCAGCCCCAGCATTTT. This gives the protein CASSHRTGSNQPQHF.

This clonotype was seen a handful of times. The J gene is TRBJ1-5, the V gene TRBV7-8; 8 bases line up with TRBD1. Trimming took 3 bases from V and 2 from J; bases not matched to a gene: 15. Germline assignment: CDR1 SGHVS and CDR2 FQNEAQ. CDR3 length: 19 amino acids. CDR3 in amino acids: CASSFMPDREGSGNQPQHF. CDR3 DNA sequence: TGTGCCAGCAGCTTTATGCCGGACAGGGAGGGTTCGGGCAATCAGCCCCAGCATTTT.

V usage is TRBV10-3 and J usage is TRBJ1-1; D unresolved. The CDR3 runs 13 residues. CDR1 and CDR2 from the germline V gene are ENHRY and SYGVKD. DNA of the CDR3: TGTGCTTCAAAGATTCGGCTGGACACTGAAGCTTTCTTT. It encodes CASKIRLDTEAFF.

The chain combines TRBV19 with TRBJ1-2; D gene ambiguous. The length of the CDR3 is 15 residues. Looked up from germline, CDR1 is LNHDA and CDR2 is SQIVND (reference sequence). Deletions cut 6 bases from V and 6 bases from J, with 20 bases between. The CDR3 DNA is TGTGCCAGTAGCCCCCTTTGGCGGGGTCGAGATGGCTACACCTTC. Translating gives CASSPLWRGRDGYTF.

The rearrangement uses TRBV12-3 or TRBV12-4 and TRBJ2-7; D assignment may be TRBD1 or TRBD2 (5 bases each). This CDR3 has 12 residues. Trimming pared 8 bases from V and 0 bases from J, leaving 8 bases between. The CDR3: CASGTYSYEQYF. The CDR3 DNA is TGTGCCAGCGGGACCTACTCCTACGAGCAGTACTTC.

The rearrangement uses TRBV20-1 and TRBJ2-5; D might be TRBD1 or TRBD2, each matching 5 bases. Deletions cut 3 bases from V and 4 bases from J, with 12 bases between. There are 13 residues in the CDR3. CDR1 and CDR2 from the germline V gene are DFQATT and SNEGSKA (reference sequence). Written as DNA, the CDR3 is TGCAGTGCTAGCTCGGGGCCGGGAGAGACCCAGTACTTC. It codes for CSASSGPGETQYF.

This clonotype was recorded at least ten times. The chain links TRBV10-2 to TRBJ2-1, with 10 bases lining up with TRBD1. The CDR3 has 13 residues. Trimming removed 1 base from V and 16 bases from J; junction bases left unmatched: 7. Per the germline V gene, CDR1 is WSHSY and CDR2 is SAAADI. The CDR3 reads CASSEYTGQGYFF. CDR3 DNA: TGCGCCAGCAGTGAGTACACGGGACAGGGGTACTTCTTC.

This clonotype showed up many times. The rearrangement links TRBV7-2 to TRBJ2-1; 10 bases map to TRBD1. The CDR3 loop spans 15 amino acids. V trimming: 5 bases; J trimming: 3 bases; junction bases outside the gene matches: 4. CDR1 SGHTA and CDR2 FQGNSA come from the germline V gene. The CDR3 spells CASSNGQGGYNEQFF. Written as DNA, the CDR3 is TGTGCCAGCAGCAACGGACAGGGGGGCTACAATGAGCAGTTCTTC.

This clonotype has more than one count but fewer than ten. The chain employs TRBV7-6 and TRBJ2-3; no definite D call. In germline, CDR1 is SGHVS, CDR2 FNYEAQ. V was cut by 6 bases and J by 4 bases, with 14 bases left in between. The CDR3 has 14 amino acids. This CDR3 is CASSSRSRADTQYF. The CDR3 DNA sequence: TGTGCCAGCAGTTCCCGTTCCCGGGCAGATACGCAGTATTTT.

This sequence joins TRBV15 and TRBJ1-5; D call uncertain. Germline V gives CDR1 LNHNV, CDR2 YYDKDF (reference sequence). This CDR3 region has 14 residues. The V and J ends lost 5 bases and 6 bases respectively, with 14 bases between them. The CDR3 loop is CATSGSVPPQPQHF. The CDR3 nucleotides read TGTGCCACCAGCGGTTCGGTTCCCCCTCAGCCCCAGCATTTT.

This clonotype was found many times. The rearrangement uses TRBV6-5 and TRBJ1-1; 7 bases line up with TRBD1. V was clipped by 4 bases and J by 4 bases; unmatched bases: 6. Germline CDR1 reads MNHEY; CDR2 reads SVGAGI. The CDR3 loop spans 14 amino acids. The CDR3 DNA follows: TGTGCCAGCAGTTTGCTCGGGACAGCCACTGAAGCTTTCTTT. Translation gives CASSLLGTATEAFF.

As DNA, the CDR3 is TGTGCCAGTGGCAACCTACCGGCGGCTAATGAAAAACTGTTTTTT. It translates to CASGNLPAANEKLFF. The rearrangement joins TRBV19 to TRBJ1-4; unclear D gene. This CDR3 has 15 amino acids. Trimming stripped 8 bases from V and 3 bases from J, with 16 bases between. Germline values: CDR1 LNHDA, CDR2 SQIVND (reference sequence).

This clonotype has a count of ten or more. The chain is built from TRBV12-3 or TRBV12-4 and TRBJ1-5, with D possibly TRBD1 on 5 matching bases. V lost 3 bases, J lost 3 bases, and 9 bases lay in between. There are 14 residues in the CDR3. CDR3 coding DNA: TGTGCCAGCAGTTTCGGCAGGGACAATCAGCCCCAGCATTTT. Translated, it gives CASSFGRDNQPQHF.

This rearrangement joins TRBV11-2 to TRBJ2-1, with TRBD2 matching over 14 bases. Germline CDR1 is SGHAT and CDR2 is FQNNGV. V was clipped by 2 bases and J by 10 bases; unmatched bases: 7. The CDR3 has 16 amino acids. The CDR3 bases are TGTGCCAGCAGCTTATTCAGACTAGCGGGAGGGGGAGAGCAGTTCTTC. Translated, it gives CASSLFRLAGGGEQFF.

The genes are TRBV20-1 and TRBJ1-2; D might be TRBD1 (5 bases). CDR3 length: 13 amino acids. Germline CDR1 reads DFQATT; CDR2 reads SNEGSKA (reference sequence). V was clipped by 4 bases and J by 1 base, with 10 bases between them. The DNA for the CDR3 is TGCAGTGCTACCGAGACAGATAACTATGGCTACACCTTC. As protein: CSATETDNYGYTF.

This clonotype occurred many times. The chain links TRBV2 to TRBJ2-1, with 9 positions matching TRBD2. CDR3 length equals 14 residues. Germline loops: CDR1 SNHLY, CDR2 FYNNEI. The junction had 2 bases not matched to a gene; V was cut back by 2 bases and J by 6 bases. This CDR3 reads CASSELAGINEQFF. DNA for the CDR3: TGTGCCAGCAGTGAACTAGCGGGAATCAATGAGCAGTTCTTC.

Note on this clonotype: A much larger clone lies a single base off, so this may be a read error. This chain connects TRBV7-6 to TRBJ2-2; the match to TRBD2 covers 8 bases. The CDR3 consists of 16 residues. From germline, CDR1 is SGHVS and CDR2 FNYEAQ. CDR3 amino acids: CASSGRGGPETGELLF. CDR3 sequence (DNA): TGTGCCAGCAGCGGCCGGGGGGGACCGGAAACCGGGGAGCTGTTGTTT.

Many counts were recorded for this clonotype. The chain combines TRBV7-2 with TRBJ2-3; no clear D gene. The germline CDR1 and CDR2 sequences are SGHTA and FQGNSA. The V and J ends lost 1 base and 4 bases respectively, with 15 bases between them. This CDR3 region has 16 residues. This CDR3 is CASSLGWIPISDTQYF. The CDR3 DNA reads as TGTGCCAGCAGCTTAGGCTGGATACCCATCTCAGATACGCAGTATTTT.

In its sample, this clonotype was seen many times. J is TRBJ1-3 and V is TRBV7-6; D not resolved. Trimming pared 0 bases from V and 7 bases from J, leaving 10 bases between. CDR3 length: 14 amino acids. Germline CDR1 reads SGHVS; CDR2 reads FNYEAQ. The CDR3 DNA is TGTGCCAGCAGCTTAGCAGGAGCTCGGAACACCATATATTTT. Its protein product is CASSLAGARNTIYF.

This clonotype was seen more than once but under ten times. The chain recombines TRBV12-3 or TRBV12-4 with TRBJ1-1; D is unclear. V lost 6 bases and J lost 10, with 18 bases in between. This CDR3 contains 13 residues. DNA of the CDR3: TGTGCCAGCAGCCCTAGGGTAAAGGGATTAGCTTTCTTT. This encodes CASSPRVKGLAFF.

The sample holds a few counts of this clonotype. Possible read error: a much larger clone is one base away. The chain uses TRBV6-2 or TRBV6-3 and TRBJ1-2, with unresolved D. Germline V gives CDR1 MNHEY, CDR2 SVGEGT. The length of the CDR3 is 12 residues. Between the trimmed V and J ends, which lost 4 bases and 0 bases, there was a span of 3 bases. This CDR3 is CASSSTNYGYTF. The CDR3 DNA follows: TGTGCCAGCAGTTCCACTAACTATGGCTACACCTTC.

The V gene is TRBV20-1, the J gene TRBJ2-7; 9 bases match TRBD1. The V gene's germline CDR1 is DFQATT and CDR2 SNEGSKA (reference sequence). Losses at the gene ends were 6 bases for V and 5 bases for J; bases not matched to a gene: 11. The length of the CDR3 is 14 residues. This chain's CDR3 is CSAPRTGGLNEQYF. The CDR3 DNA follows: TGCAGTGCCCCACGAACAGGGGGCTTGAACGAGCAGTACTTC.

At least ten counts were recorded for this clonotype. The DNA of the CDR3 is TGTGCCAGCAGCTCGGACAGGGGTAGGGGAGATACGCAGTATTTT. Residues: CASSSDRGRGDTQYF. The rearrangement links TRBV7-2 to TRBJ2-3; 9 bases match TRBD1. The trim removed 4 bases at V and 5 bases at J, leaving 7 bases unmatched. CDR1 and CDR2 from the germline V gene are SGHTA and FQGNSA. The CDR3 spans 15 residues.

In its sample, this clonotype was seen a few times. The chain is built from TRBV10-3 and TRBJ1-5; D may be TRBD1 (5 bases). V shed 2 bases and J shed 6 bases, with 8 bases lying between them. CDR1 and CDR2 from the germline V gene are ENHRY and SYGVKD. CDR3 length: 13 amino acids. The CDR3 DNA is TGTGCCATCAGTGAGGGGGGGTTTCAGCCCCAGCATTTT. Amino acid sequence: CAISEGGFQPQHF.

This clonotype has a handful of counts. CDR3 nucleotides: TGTGCCAGCAGTTTGAGGGCTAGCGGGAGCGGCGCCTACGAGCAGTACTTC. Its protein is CASSLRASGSGAYEQYF. The chain employs TRBV12-3 or TRBV12-4 and TRBJ2-7, with TRBD2 identical over 10 bases. Losses at the gene ends were 3 bases for V and 2 bases for J; bases not matched to a gene: 10. The length of the CDR3 is 17 residues.

This clonotype has just a few counts. The rearrangement links TRBV20-1 to TRBJ1-2; D may be TRBD1 (5 bases). V shed 0 bases and J shed 5 bases, with 19 bases lying between them. The length of the CDR3 is 16 residues. From germline, CDR1 is DFQATT and CDR2 SNEGSKA (reference sequence). CDR3 DNA: TGCAGTGCTAGAGAACCGCCCACGACAGCTTGGTATGGCTACACCTTC. Translated: CSAREPPTTAWYGYTF.

This clonotype was seen more than once but under ten times. The chain combines TRBV5-4 with TRBJ2-1, with TRBD2 matching 9 bases. Germline V CDR1 and CDR2: SGHNT, YYREEE (reference sequence). This CDR3 spans 15 amino acids. V was pared by 4 bases and J by 4 bases, with 6 bases of the junction left unmatched. The CDR3 DNA reads TGTGCCAGCAGCCGGGCGGCGGGAGGGTACAATGAGCAGTTCTTC. Translating gives CASSRAAGGYNEQFF.

This clonotype was seen a few times. The chain employs TRBV6-1 and TRBJ1-1; 8 bases agree with TRBD1. The length of the CDR3 is 13 residues. V shed 4 bases and J 5 bases; nucleotides not matched to a gene: 3. Germline V gene lookup returns CDR1 MNHNS and CDR2 SASEGT. The CDR3 protein is CASSAWTGTEAFF. As DNA, the CDR3 is TGTGCCAGCAGTGCCTGGACAGGGACTGAAGCTTTCTTT.

This clonotype was picked up a small number of times. The rearrangement joins TRBV20-1 to TRBJ2-5, with 12 bases lining up with TRBD2. The germline gives CDR1 DFQATT, CDR2 SNEGSKA (reference sequence). CDR3 length: 15 amino acids. The junction had 6 bases not matched to a gene; V was cut back by 5 bases and J by 2 bases. The CDR3 region has the DNA TGCAGTGCTTTCCCGACTAGCGGGGGTCAAGAGACCCAGTACTTC. It yields the protein CSAFPTSGGQETQYF.

This clonotype was seen many times. V usage is TRBV6-5 and J usage is TRBJ1-6; 7 bases are shared with TRBD1. Germline loops: CDR1 MNHEY, CDR2 SVGAGI. This CDR3 is 14 amino acids long. V lost 6 bases to trimming and J lost 9 bases; unmatched junction nucleotides: 8. CDR3 DNA: TGTGCCAGCAGGAGACAGGGTTTCCTTTCACCCCTCCACTTT. Its translation is CASRRQGFLSPLHF.